Below, 20 T cell receptor beta chains from the same sample are listed, as sequenced in a study of T cells in Graves' hyperthyroidism and ophthalmopathy (dated by TCRdb to about 2019). Library creation used multiplex PCR. Instrument used: Illumina HiSeq 2000. The TCR beta CDR3 regions were amplified from RNA transcripts. The TCR CDR3 was subjected to a first round of RT-PCR using the HTBI primer set and the Qiagen OneStep RT-PCR kit. Clones were called with MiXCR by TCRdb after fastp trimmed the public reads at Q25, and only in-frame beta chains were retained. CDR3 protein sequences are deduplicated, and each keeps its most common genes and DNA. The sample table records over 650,000 distinct CDR3 sequences; roughly 15% of these occur just once. The ten largest clones represent under 8.5% of the sample. The source material was blood. Receptors originate from a man between 18 and 35 years old with Graves' hyperthyroidism.

The V call is TRBV7-9, the J call TRBJ1-3; D gene uncertain. The germline CDR1 and CDR2 sequences are SEHNR and FQNEAQ (reference sequence). Trimming shortened V by 0 bases and J by 1 base, and 10 bases separated the two germline ends. The CDR3 has 16 residues. CDR3 coding DNA: TGTGCCAGCAGCTTAGCTCGTGGAGGATCTGGAAACACCATATATTTT. Amino acid sequence: CASSLARGGSGNTIYF. Based on the CDR3 plus reference TRBV7-9 and TRBJ1-3, the full variable domain is DTGVSQNPRHKITKRGQNVTFRCDPISEHNRLYWYRQTLGQGPEFLTYFQNEAQLEKSRLLSDRFSAERPKGSFSTLEIQRTEQGDSAMYLCASSLARGGSGNTIYFGEGSWLTVV.

This chain joins TRBV5-1 and TRBJ2-4; either TRBD1 or TRBD2 may fit D (5 bases each). CDR3 size: 13 residues. Germline V CDR1 and CDR2: SGHRS, YFSETQ. With 7 bases removed from V and 7 bases from J, the gap between germline ends came to 15 bases. CDR3 sequence: CASRRVGENIQYF. CDR3 DNA: TGCGCCAGCCGTCGGGTGGGGGAGAACATTCAGTACTTC.

This clonotype was counted ten times or more. This chain connects TRBV3-1 to TRBJ2-7; 9 bases fit TRBD1. This CDR3 region has 15 residues. Germline V gives CDR1 LGHDT, CDR2 YNNKEL (reference sequence). Trimming at V came to 3 bases and at J to 6 bases, leaving 9 bases not matched to a gene. The CDR3, as DNA: TGTGCCAGCAGCCACGCCGGGACAGGGTGGCTCGAGCAGTACTTC. This gives the protein CASSHAGTGWLEQYF.

The genes are TRBV6-1 and TRBJ2-7; 9 bases align to TRBD1. The CDR3 totals 15 residues. The junction had 12 bases not matched to a gene; V was cut back by 6 bases and J by 6 bases. Germline V gene data show CDR1 as MNHNS and CDR2 as SASEGT. The CDR3 DNA is TGTGCCAGCAGGAGACCGGGACAGGGATCCGGCGAGCAGTACTTC. It codes for CASRRPGQGSGEQYF.

This clonotype has a handful of counts. The V call is TRBV20-1, the J call TRBJ2-1, with D perhaps matching TRBD1 (7 bases). The V and J ends lost 3 bases and 15 bases respectively, with 18 bases between them. CDR3 length: 12 amino acids. CDR1 and CDR2 (germline): DFQATT, SNEGSKA (reference sequence). The CDR3 sequence is CSARVGGGPMFF. As DNA, the CDR3 is TGCAGTGCTAGGGTAGGAGGGGGCCCTATGTTCTTC.

This clonotype was seen a handful of times. The chain uses TRBV5-1 and TRBJ1-4; weak D call: TRBD1 (6 bases). The length of the CDR3 is 15 residues. Germline CDR1 SGHRS, CDR2 YFSETQ. V lost 0 bases, J lost 2 bases, and 8 bases lay in between. DNA for the CDR3: TGCGCCAGCAGCTTGGTTGGGGGCACTAATGAAAAACTGTTTTTT. It specifies CASSLVGGTNEKLFF.

This chain connects TRBV20-1 to TRBJ1-3, with unresolved D. The length of the CDR3 is 13 residues. V lost 3 bases and J 0 bases, leaving 6 bases between the germline ends. CDR1 DFQATT and CDR2 SNEGSKA come from the germline V gene (reference sequence). The CDR3 spells CSARSLSGNTIYF. CDR3 bases: TGCAGTGCTAGGAGTCTCTCTGGAAACACCATATATTTT.

The chain recombines TRBV7-2 with TRBJ1-2, with TRBD1 as a possible D gene (6 bases). V lost 2 bases to trimming and J lost 0 bases, with 10 bases between them. The CDR3 is 15 residues long. CDR1 and CDR2 from the germline V gene are SGHTA and FQGNSA. CDR3 loop: CASSLRDTANYGYTF. CDR3 DNA sequence: TGTGCCAGCAGCTTACGGGACACAGCTAACTATGGCTACACCTTC.

The chain recombines TRBV6-1 with TRBJ2-1; D might be TRBD1 or TRBD2, each matching 5 bases. The germline V gene encodes CDR1 MNHNS and CDR2 SASEGT. This CDR3 contains 17 residues. The V end was cut by 7 bases, the J end by 8 bases, with 27 bases between. The CDR3 nucleotides read TGTGCCAGCACTCCCTTAGGGCGTCCGGGACCCGGCGATGAGCAGTTCTTC. This encodes CASTPLGRPGPGDEQFF.

This chain uses TRBV7-9 with TRBJ2-7; the D is unclear. The V end was cut by 2 bases, the J end by 2 bases, with 16 bases between. The V gene's germline CDR1 is SEHNR and CDR2 FQNEAQ (reference sequence). This CDR3 spans 16 amino acids. This CDR3 reads CASSLTSAGRAYEQYF. The CDR3 bases are TGTGCCAGCAGCTTAACCTCCGCAGGTCGAGCCTACGAGCAGTACTTC.

This clonotype has more than one count but fewer than ten. The chain uses TRBV3-1 and TRBJ2-2; D is undetermined. The CDR3 loop spans 14 amino acids. CDR1 is LGHDT and CDR2 is YNNKEL in the germline V gene (reference sequence). V was pared by 5 bases and J by 4 bases, with 11 bases between. Here the CDR3 DNA reads TGTGCCAGCAGCACCGACCCGGGCACCGGGGAGCTGTTTTTT. Its translation: CASSTDPGTGELFF.

This clonotype was detected ten times or more. The chain has TRBV12-3 or TRBV12-4 and TRBJ2-6; TRBD1 is a possible D gene (6 bases). The V and J ends lost 4 bases and 0 bases respectively, with 16 bases between them. The CDR3 contains 18 residues. DNA for the CDR3: TGTGCCAGCAGTTCTCCCAACAGGGTGAGCTCTGGGGCCAACGTCCTGACTTTC. Translated: CASSSPNRVSSGANVLTF.

This clonotype was detected many times. This chain joins TRBV27 and TRBJ1-5; D gene ambiguous. The CDR3 is made up of 13 amino acids. Per germline, CDR1 MNHEY and CDR2 SMNVEV (reference sequence). Between the trimmed V and J ends, which lost 5 bases and 6 bases, there was a span of 11 bases. The CDR3, as DNA: TGTGCCAGCAGTCCCCCGGCGGGTCAGCCCCAGCATTTT. It specifies CASSPPAGQPQHF.

The sample holds many counts of this clonotype. This sequence joins TRBV19 and TRBJ2-1, with 13 nucleotides matching TRBD2. CDR1 LNHDA and CDR2 SQIVND come from the germline V gene (reference sequence). The CDR3 covers 16 residues. With 4 bases clipped from V and 9 bases from J, the junction kept 9 bases outside the gene matches. Here the CDR3 reads CASSRGLAGRGREQFF. Here the CDR3 DNA reads TGTGCCAGTAGTAGGGGACTAGCGGGACGTGGGCGTGAGCAGTTCTTC.

Comment on this clonotype: With a much larger clone just one base away, this may be a read error. The rearrangement uses TRBV20-1 and TRBJ1-4, with 10 bases aligning to TRBD1. The CDR3 consists of 13 residues. Germline V CDR1 and CDR2: DFQATT, SNEGSKA (reference sequence). CDR3 protein: CSAPGQGNGKLFF. CDR3 DNA sequence: TGCAGTGCCCCGGGACAGGGGAATGGAAAACTGTTTTTT.

The table lists this clonotype with a count of one. The chain links TRBV9 to TRBJ2-5, with D possibly matching TRBD2 (6 bases). V lost 3 bases to trimming and J lost 0 bases, with 9 bases between them. The CDR3 has 14 amino acids. The V gene's germline CDR1 is SGDLS and CDR2 YYNGEE. The CDR3 spells CASSGRDYQETQYF. In nucleotides, the CDR3 is TGTGCCAGCAGCGGCCGGGACTACCAAGAGACCCAGTACTTC.

In this sample, this clonotype turned up many times. The gene calls are TRBV27 and TRBJ2-7, with 8 bases fitting TRBD2. Trimming removed 5 bases from V and 4 bases from J; junction bases left unmatched: 13. The CDR3 has 16 amino acids. Germline CDR1 is MNHEY and CDR2 is SMNVEV (reference sequence). CDR3 loop: CASSQNPGLGGYEQYF. CDR3 DNA sequence: TGTGCCAGCAGTCAAAATCCGGGACTAGGAGGGTACGAGCAGTACTTC.

This clonotype was seen a few times. The chain has TRBV20-1 and TRBJ2-1, with 16 positions matching TRBD2. The CDR3 has 18 residues. CDR1 and CDR2 from the germline V gene are DFQATT and SNEGSKA (reference sequence). The V segment lost 3 bases and the J segment 0 bases; nucleotides outside the gene matches: 5. The CDR3 nucleotides read TGCAGTGCTAGGGGGACTAGCGGGAGGGGGGCCTCCTACAATGAGCAGTTCTTC. Protein sequence: CSARGTSGRGASYNEQFF.

V gene TRBV6-4 combines with J gene TRBJ2-1, with TRBD2 matching 12 bases. Per the germline V gene, CDR1 is MRHNA and CDR2 is SNTAGT. J was trimmed by 6 bases and V by 0 bases; bases with no gene match: 0. The CDR3 has 15 amino acids. The CDR3 nucleotides read TGTGCCAGCAGTGACTCGACTAGCGGGAGCAATGAGCAGTTCTTC. It yields the protein CASSDSTSGSNEQFF.

This clonotype was found many times. This chain joins TRBV7-8 and TRBJ2-7; D is perhaps TRBD1 (6 bases). The CDR3 has 15 residues. Germline assignment: CDR1 SGHVS and CDR2 FQNEAQ. Trimming left V 4 bases short and J 5 bases short, with 18 bases between. CDR3 amino acids: CASSYLIGTTHEQYF. The CDR3 coding sequence is TGTGCCAGCAGCTATTTAATAGGGACAACCCACGAGCAGTACTTC. Variable domain in full (rest from reference TRBV7-8 and TRBJ2-7): GAGVSQSPRYKVAKRGQDVALRCDPISGHVSLFWYQQALGQGPEFLTYFQNEAQLDKSGLPSDRFFAERPEGSVSTLKIQRTQQEDSAVYLCASSYLIGTTHEQYFGPGTRLTVT.